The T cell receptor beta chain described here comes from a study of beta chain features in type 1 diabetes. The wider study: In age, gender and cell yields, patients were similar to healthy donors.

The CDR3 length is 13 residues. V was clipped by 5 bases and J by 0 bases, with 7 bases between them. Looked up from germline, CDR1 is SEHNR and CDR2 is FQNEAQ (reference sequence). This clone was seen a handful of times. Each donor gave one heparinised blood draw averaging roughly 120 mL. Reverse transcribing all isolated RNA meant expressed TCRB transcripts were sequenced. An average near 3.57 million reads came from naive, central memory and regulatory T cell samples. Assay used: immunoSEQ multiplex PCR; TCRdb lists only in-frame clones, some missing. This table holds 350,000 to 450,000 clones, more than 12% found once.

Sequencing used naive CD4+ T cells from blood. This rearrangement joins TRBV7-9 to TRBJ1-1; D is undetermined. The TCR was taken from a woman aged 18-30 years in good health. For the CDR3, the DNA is TGTGCCAGCAGCCCCCGTATGAACACTGAAGCTTTCTTT. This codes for CASSPRMNTEAFF.